The 27 T cell receptor beta chains in this list originate from one sample, sequenced in a study. TCRdb fed the RT-PCR reads into MiXCR, producing one record per CDR3 protein. The repertoire includes about 700,000 distinct CDR3 sequences, around 14% of them detected once, and about 3.9% sits in the top ten. Specimen: memory CD4+ T cells from blood. The receptors originated from a female donor in good health, serving as a healthy control.

J is TRBJ2-5 and V is TRBV7-2; D gene unclear. Trimming left V 2 bases short and J 4 bases short, with 8 bases between. CDR1 and CDR2 (germline): SGHTA, FQGNSA. There are 13 residues in the CDR3. The CDR3 bases are TGTGCCAGCAGCTTAACGGCCAGAGAGACCCAGTACTTC. It encodes CASSLTARETQYF. The whole variable domain, remainder taken from reference TRBV7-2 and TRBJ2-5, is GAGVSQSPSNKVTEKGKDVELRCDPISGHTALYWYRQSLGQGLEFLIYFQGNSAPDKSGLPSDRFSAERTGGSVSTLTIQRTQQEDSAVYLCASSLTARETQYFGPGTRLLVL.

This clonotype was detected ten times or more. V usage is TRBV20-1 and J usage is TRBJ2-7; TRBD1 agrees at 9 bases. CDR1 and CDR2 from the germline V gene are DFQATT and SNEGSKA (reference sequence). This CDR3 is 12 amino acids long. With V trimmed by 6 bases and J by 5 bases, 5 bases remained unmatched. The CDR3 spells CSARTGEDEQYF. DNA for the CDR3: TGCAGTGCGAGGACAGGGGAGGACGAGCAGTACTTC.

The CDR3 DNA reads TGTGCCAGCATGGCGGTATCCTCCTACAATGAGCAGTTCTTC. This sequence encodes CASMAVSSYNEQFF. The chain is built from TRBV28 and TRBJ2-1; D is undetermined. This CDR3 region has 14 residues. The V end was cut by 7 bases, the J end by 0 bases, with 10 bases between. CDR1 and CDR2 from the germline V gene are MDHEN and SYDVKM.

The table lists this clonotype with many counts. The chain's CDR3 is CATSDLEDRGVDTQYF. As DNA, the CDR3 is TGTGCCACCAGTGATCTTGAAGACAGGGGTGTTGATACGCAGTATTTT. The gene calls are TRBV24-1 and TRBJ2-3; the match to TRBD1 covers 8 bases. The V and J ends lost 3 bases and 6 bases, in that order; junction bases with no gene match: 10. Germline CDR1 and CDR2: KGHDR and SFDVKD. The CDR3 totals 16 residues.

V and J are TRBV28 and TRBJ1-1; tentatively, D is TRBD1 (6 bases). Trimming stripped 10 bases from V and 12 bases from J, with 18 bases between. The length of the CDR3 is 11 residues. The germline V gene encodes CDR1 MDHEN and CDR2 SYDVKM. The CDR3 sequence is CATTKQGRTFF. The CDR3 DNA follows: TGTGCCACCACGAAACAGGGTCGGACTTTCTTT.

This clonotype was seen at least ten times. V is TRBV30 and J is TRBJ2-5; D unresolved. Germline CDR1 is GTSNPN and CDR2 is SVGIG (reference sequence). V shed 2 bases and J shed 5 bases, with 15 bases lying between them. The CDR3 length is 14 residues. The CDR3 nucleotides read TGTGCCTGGAGTCGTGTGCACAGACGGGAGACCCAGTACTTC. Residues: CAWSRVHRRETQYF.

CDR3 loop: CATSNSVSGYTF. The CDR3 DNA reads as TGTGCCACCAGTAACAGCGTCTCTGGCTACACCTTC. This rearrangement joins TRBV24-1 to TRBJ1-2; D gene uncertain. V dropped 6 bases and J dropped 7 bases, with 11 bases sitting between them. CDR1 is KGHDR and CDR2 is SFDVKD in the germline V gene. This CDR3 has 12 amino acids.

This clonotype came up a few times. The J gene is TRBJ2-7, the V gene TRBV6-5, with 8 positions matching TRBD2. Germline V CDR1 and CDR2: MNHEY, SVGAGI. This CDR3 is 15 amino acids long. Germline trimming cut 5 bases from V and 2 bases from J; bases unmatched to any gene: 8. The CDR3 here is CASSRSSGPAYEQYF. The CDR3 DNA is TGTGCCAGCAGTAGGTCTAGCGGGCCCGCCTACGAGCAGTACTTC.

This clonotype was seen a few times. The chain couples TRBV2 to TRBJ1-6, with D hard to call. Germline lookup yields CDR1 SNHLY and CDR2 FYNNEI. Deletions cut 4 bases from V and 9 bases from J, with 13 bases between. This CDR3 has 14 residues. The CDR3 DNA reads TGTGCCAGCAGTGCCGGCCTACGGGGTTCACCCCTCCACTTT. It yields the protein CASSAGLRGSPLHF. Together with reference TRBV2 and TRBJ1-6, the CDR3 gives the full variable domain: EPEVTQTPSHQVTQMGQEVILRCVPISNHLYFYWYRQILGQKVEFLVSFYNNEISEKSEIFDDQFSVERPDGSNFTLKIRSTKLEDSAMYFCASSAGLRGSPLHFGNGTRLTVT.

This clonotype occurred a few times. The J gene is TRBJ2-2, the V gene TRBV7-9, with a tentative D call TRBD2 (6 bases). Trimming cost V 5 bases and J 6 bases, with 19 bases left between them. Germline V CDR1 and CDR2: SEHNR, FQNEAQ (reference sequence). The CDR3 runs 16 residues. The chain's CDR3 is CASSLRSSGEPGELFF. In nucleotides, the CDR3 is TGTGCCAGCAGCCTAAGGTCGTCGGGGGAGCCCGGGGAGCTGTTTTTT.

This chain joins TRBV28 and TRBJ2-7; TRBD2 aligns across 8 bases. The CDR3 contains 15 residues. V trimming: 8 bases; J trimming: 0 bases; junction bases outside the gene matches: 9. The germline V gene encodes CDR1 MDHEN and CDR2 SYDVKM. CDR3 nucleotide sequence: TGTGCCAGCGGGCCGACTAGCGCCAGCTCCTACGAGCAGTACTTC. It translates to CASGPTSASSYEQYF.

This clonotype turned up a few times. V gene TRBV6-6 combines with J gene TRBJ2-7, with D possibly TRBD1 on 5 matching bases. V was shortened by 3 bases and J by 5 bases, with 14 bases between the two germline ends. This CDR3 is 14 amino acids long. The germline V gene encodes CDR1 MNHNY and CDR2 SVGAGI (reference sequence). DNA for the CDR3: TGTGCCAGCAGTTATCAAACAGGTGGAGACGAGCAGTACTTC. It is translated as CASSYQTGGDEQYF.

J is TRBJ2-1 and V is TRBV3-1; a possible D gene is TRBD2 (6 bases). The ends were cut back, 0 bases at V and 3 bases at J, with 12 bases in the middle. Per the germline V gene, CDR1 is LGHDT and CDR2 is YNNKEL (reference sequence). The CDR3 consists of 16 residues. The chain's CDR3 is CASSQDAGFIYNEQFF. The CDR3 coding sequence is TGTGCCAGCAGCCAAGATGCGGGATTTATCTACAATGAGCAGTTCTTC.

This clonotype was recorded at least ten times. The chain joins TRBV27 to TRBJ2-5; D gene ambiguous. This CDR3 region has 11 residues. CDR1 is MNHEY and CDR2 is SMNVEV in the germline V gene (reference sequence). V gave up 8 bases and J gave up 5 bases, with 9 bases separating them. Here the CDR3 DNA reads TGTGCCAGCGGCAGGTGGGAGACCCAGTACTTC. Its translation: CASGRWETQYF.

The chain carries TRBV3-1 and TRBJ2-7, with TRBD2 matching over 8 bases. The CDR3 spans 15 residues. J lost 0 bases, V lost 0 bases, and 1 base had no gene match. The V gene's germline CDR1 is LGHDT and CDR2 YNNKEL (reference sequence). The CDR3 is CASSQDGGASYEQYF. The CDR3 DNA reads TGTGCCAGCAGCCAAGACGGGGGGGCCTCCTACGAGCAGTACTTC.

This clonotype was seen only a few times. The rearrangement uses TRBV24-1 and TRBJ2-7, with 11 bases matching TRBD2. The V segment lost 9 bases and the J segment 5 bases; nucleotides outside the gene matches: 11. Per germline, CDR1 KGHDR and CDR2 SFDVKD. This CDR3 region has 15 residues. CDR3: CATAHGTSGVDEQYF. The CDR3 DNA sequence: TGTGCCACCGCCCACGGGACTAGCGGCGTCGACGAGCAGTACTTC.

The chain has TRBV7-2 and TRBJ2-5; D is possibly TRBD2 (5 bases). The CDR3 is made up of 15 amino acids. Deletions cut 3 bases from V and 4 bases from J, with 15 bases between. Germline values: CDR1 SGHTA, CDR2 FQGNSA. CDR3 nucleotides: TGTGCCAGCAGCTTCGGGGTGGTGGGCGGAGAGACCCAGTACTTC. Translating gives CASSFGVVGGETQYF.

Only a few counts were recorded for this clonotype. The V call is TRBV9, the J call TRBJ2-5, with a possible D match to TRBD2 (5 bases). Germline CDR1 and CDR2: SGDLS and YYNGEE. Trimming cost V 3 bases and J 5 bases, with 17 bases left between them. The CDR3 contains 15 residues. CDR3 sequence reads: CASSATSGYSETQYF. The DNA of the CDR3 is TGTGCCAGCAGCGCGACCTCGGGGTACAGTGAGACCCAGTACTTC.

This clonotype was counted ten times or more. This rearrangement joins TRBV28 to TRBJ1-2; the match to TRBD1 covers 8 bases. Per germline, CDR1 MDHEN and CDR2 SYDVKM. CDR3 size: 14 residues. J gave up 4 bases and V 7 bases, and 8 bases lay outside the gene matches. The chain's CDR3 is CASILGQGGYGYTF. CDR3 nucleotides: TGTGCCAGCATCCTTGGACAGGGCGGCTATGGCTACACCTTC.

This clonotype showed up just a few times. A read error is possible here, since a much larger clone lies one base away. V gene TRBV5-1 combines with J gene TRBJ2-3, with 11 bases aligning to TRBD2. The CDR3 contains 15 residues. The germline V gene encodes CDR1 SGHRS and CDR2 YFSETQ. The CDR3 protein is CASSPLAGGADKQYF. The CDR3 region has the DNA TGCGCCAGCAGCCCGCTAGCGGGAGGAGCAGATAAGCAGTATTTT.

This chain joins TRBV5-8 and TRBJ2-1; perhaps TRBD1 as D (6 bases). Germline V CDR1 and CDR2: SGHTS, YDEGEE. This CDR3 has 18 residues. Trimming took off 3 bases at V and 4 bases at J, with 23 bases between the two ends. CDR3 sequence reads: CASSSLGAAVSSYNEQFF. The CDR3 DNA is TGTGCCAGCAGCTCTCTGGGGGCGGCAGTCAGCTCTTACAATGAGCAGTTCTTC.

This clonotype was observed at least ten times. CDR3 sequence reads: CASRGTGVGYTF. The CDR3 bases are TGTGCCAGCAGGGGGACAGGGGTTGGCTACACCTTC. The V and J genes are TRBV27 and TRBJ1-2; 10 bases are shared with TRBD1. The V gene's germline CDR1 is MNHEY and CDR2 SMNVEV (reference sequence). The V segment lost 6 bases and the J segment 7 bases; nucleotides outside the gene matches: 2. CDR3 size: 12 residues.

The chain recombines TRBV5-6 with TRBJ1-5; maybe TRBD1 (5 bases). Trimming removed 2 bases at V and 3 bases at J, with 9 bases between. Germline CDR1 is SGHDT and CDR2 is YYEEEE. The CDR3 spans 14 residues. The CDR3 DNA is TGTGCCAGCAGCTTTTGGGGGAACAATCAGCCCCAGCATTTT. This codes for CASSFWGNNQPQHF.

Only a few counts were recorded for this clonotype. The genes are TRBV20-1 and TRBJ2-3, with TRBD2 matching 11 bases. The CDR3 has 16 amino acids. Germline-derived CDR1 and CDR2 are DFQATT and SNEGSKA (reference sequence). The junction had 9 bases not matched to a gene; V was cut back by 2 bases and J by 5 bases. CDR3 sequence: CSARPHLAGGGDTQYF. The CDR3 nucleotides are TGCAGTGCTAGACCCCATCTAGCGGGAGGTGGAGATACGCAGTATTTT.

The chain combines TRBV9 with TRBJ1-2; 10 bases map to TRBD1. This CDR3 comprises 15 residues. The V gene end was trimmed by 7 bases and the J gene end by 3 bases; junction bases not matched to a gene: 9. CDR1 and CDR2 (germline): SGDLS, YYNGEE. CDR3 in amino acids: CASERGDRGHYGYTF. The CDR3, as DNA: TGTGCCAGCGAGCGTGGGGACAGGGGTCACTATGGCTACACCTTC.

The rearrangement joins TRBV7-2 to TRBJ1-4, with 7 nucleotides matching TRBD1. The length of the CDR3 is 14 residues. V shed 6 bases and J 3 bases; nucleotides not matched to a gene: 4. Germline V gene sequence: CDR1 SGHTA, CDR2 FQGNSA. The CDR3 DNA sequence: TGTGCCAGCAGAGTTGGACAGGCTAATGAAAAACTGTTTTTT. Its translation is CASRVGQANEKLFF. The full variable domain, its missing parts supplied by reference TRBV7-2 and TRBJ1-4, is GAGVSQSPSNKVTEKGKDVELRCDPISGHTALYWYRQSLGQGLEFLIYFQGNSAPDKSGLPSDRFSAERTGGSVSTLTIQRTQQEDSAVYLCASRVGQANEKLFFGSGTQLSVL.

The V and J genes are TRBV25-1 and TRBJ1-1, with 10 bases aligning to TRBD1. With 6 bases clipped from V and 3 bases from J, the junction kept 4 bases outside the gene matches. This CDR3 has 14 amino acids. The V gene's germline CDR1 is MGHDK and CDR2 SYGVNS. Here the CDR3 reads CASRGQGGYTEAFF. The CDR3 nucleotides are TGTGCCAGCAGAGGACAGGGGGGTTACACTGAAGCTTTCTTT. Drawing the rest from reference TRBV25-1 and TRBJ1-1, the complete variable domain is EADIYQTPRYLVIGTGKKITLECSQTMGHDKMYWYQQDPGMELHLIHYSYGVNSTEKGDLSSESTVSRIRTEHFPLTLESARPSHTSQYLCASRGQGGYTEAFFGQGTRLTVV.